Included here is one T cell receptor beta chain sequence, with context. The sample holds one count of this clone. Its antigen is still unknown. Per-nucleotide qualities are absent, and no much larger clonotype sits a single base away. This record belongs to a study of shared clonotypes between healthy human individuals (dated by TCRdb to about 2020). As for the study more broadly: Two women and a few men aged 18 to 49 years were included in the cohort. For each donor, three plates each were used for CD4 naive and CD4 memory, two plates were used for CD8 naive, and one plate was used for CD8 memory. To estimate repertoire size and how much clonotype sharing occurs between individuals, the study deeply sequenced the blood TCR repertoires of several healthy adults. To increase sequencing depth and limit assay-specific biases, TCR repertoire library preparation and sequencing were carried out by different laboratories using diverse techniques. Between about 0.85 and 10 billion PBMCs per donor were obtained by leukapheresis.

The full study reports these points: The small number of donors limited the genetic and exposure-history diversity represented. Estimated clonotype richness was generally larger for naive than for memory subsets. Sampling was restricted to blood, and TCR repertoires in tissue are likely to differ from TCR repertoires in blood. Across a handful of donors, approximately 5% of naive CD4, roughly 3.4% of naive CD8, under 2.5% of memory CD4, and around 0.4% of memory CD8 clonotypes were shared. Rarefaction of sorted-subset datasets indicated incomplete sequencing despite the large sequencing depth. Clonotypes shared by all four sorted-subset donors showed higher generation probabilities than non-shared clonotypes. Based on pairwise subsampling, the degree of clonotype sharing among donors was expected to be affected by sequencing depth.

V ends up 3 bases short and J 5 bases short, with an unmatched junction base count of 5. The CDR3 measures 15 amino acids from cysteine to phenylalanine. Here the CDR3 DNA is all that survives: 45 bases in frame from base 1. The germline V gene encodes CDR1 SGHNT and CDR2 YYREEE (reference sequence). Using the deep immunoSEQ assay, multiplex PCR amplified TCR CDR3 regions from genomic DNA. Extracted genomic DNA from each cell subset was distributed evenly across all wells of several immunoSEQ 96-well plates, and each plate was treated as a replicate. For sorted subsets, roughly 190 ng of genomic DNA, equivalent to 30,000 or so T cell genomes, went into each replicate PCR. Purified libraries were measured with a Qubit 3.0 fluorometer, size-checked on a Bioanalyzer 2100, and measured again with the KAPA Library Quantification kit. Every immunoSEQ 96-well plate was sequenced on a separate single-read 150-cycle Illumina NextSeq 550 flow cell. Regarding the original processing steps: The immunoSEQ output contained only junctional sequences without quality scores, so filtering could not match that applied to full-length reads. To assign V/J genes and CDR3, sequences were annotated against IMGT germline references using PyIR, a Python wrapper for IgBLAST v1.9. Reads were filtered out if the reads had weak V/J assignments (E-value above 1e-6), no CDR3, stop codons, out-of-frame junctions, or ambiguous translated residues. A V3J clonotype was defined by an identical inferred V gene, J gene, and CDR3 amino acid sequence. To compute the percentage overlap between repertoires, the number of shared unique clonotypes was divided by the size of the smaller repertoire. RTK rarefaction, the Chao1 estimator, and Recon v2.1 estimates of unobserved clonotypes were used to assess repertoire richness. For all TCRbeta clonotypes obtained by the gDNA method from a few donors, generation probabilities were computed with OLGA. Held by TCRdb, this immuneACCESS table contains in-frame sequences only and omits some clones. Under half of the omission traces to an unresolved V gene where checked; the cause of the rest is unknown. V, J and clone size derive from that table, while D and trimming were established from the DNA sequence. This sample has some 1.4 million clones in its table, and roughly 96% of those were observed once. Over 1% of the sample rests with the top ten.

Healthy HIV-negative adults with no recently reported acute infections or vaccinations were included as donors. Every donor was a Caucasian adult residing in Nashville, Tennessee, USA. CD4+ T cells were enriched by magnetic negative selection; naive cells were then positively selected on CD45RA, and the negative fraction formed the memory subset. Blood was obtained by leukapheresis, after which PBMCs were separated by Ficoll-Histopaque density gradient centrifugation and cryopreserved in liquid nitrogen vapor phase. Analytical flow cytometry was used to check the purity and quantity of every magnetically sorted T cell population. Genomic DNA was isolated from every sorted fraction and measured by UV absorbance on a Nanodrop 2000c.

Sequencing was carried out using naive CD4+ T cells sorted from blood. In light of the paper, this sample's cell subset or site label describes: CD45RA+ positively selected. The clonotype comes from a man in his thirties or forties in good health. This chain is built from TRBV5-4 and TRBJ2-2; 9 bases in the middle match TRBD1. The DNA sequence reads TGTGCCAGCAGCTCCGGGACAGGGTGGACCGGGGAGCTGTTTTTT. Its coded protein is CASSSGTGWTGELFF.